The clone carrying this T cell receptor beta chain was seen many times. Its target is not known. Patients were all untreated before their thyroid surgery. CDR3 size: 13 residues. J was trimmed by 3 bases and V by 3 bases; bases with no gene match: 2. The germline gives CDR1 SEHNR, CDR2 FQNEAQ (reference sequence). This entry belongs to a study of metastatic and nonmetastatic thyroid tumors. Overall study: Repertoire comparisons spanned blood and tumor or nodule tissue from malignant and benign thyroid patients. Study-wide results and limits: Patients with malignant thyroid tumors reportedly had significantly higher TCR beta diversity than those with benign nodules, in blood and tumor.

As handled by the study authors: Clinicopathological groups differed in CDR3, with these differences serving to build a distant-metastasis classifier for papillary thyroid cancer. From the PCR reads, TCRdb re-called clones with MiXCR. The V and J calls here are based on TCRdb, not the publication. The sample lists nearly 25,000 clones, over 25% occurring once. The chain recombines TRBV7-9 with TRBJ2-7; TRBD2 agrees at 7 bases. This TCR came from a male donor with papillary thyroid cancer or a benign thyroid nodule (not recorded which). Some clones in this sample may be carry-over from other donors' samples. Sequencing was done on a sample of blood. CDR3 region: CASSLWEGYEQYF. The CDR3 DNA reads as TGTGCCAGCAGCTTGTGGGAGGGCTACGAGCAGTACTTC. Supplemented by reference TRBV7-9 and TRBJ2-7, the full variable domain reads DTGVSQNPRHKITKRGQNVTFRCDPISEHNRLYWYRQTLGQGPEFLTYFQNEAQLEKSRLLSDRFSAERPKGSFSTLEIQRTEQGDSAMYLCASSLWEGYEQYFGPGTRLTVT.